This T cell receptor beta chain was sequenced in a study of coeliac disease (dated by TCRdb to between 2020 and 2023). Concerning the study at large: Coeliac patients were classed as newly diagnosed active disease, refractory coeliac disease type I, or disease controlled by a gluten-free diet. TRB sequencing succeeded for samples from just over 26 subjects, including roughly 25 paired bulk unsorted intraepithelial and lamina propria cell samples. Small intestinal lymphocyte fractions from coeliac and non-coeliac patients were analysed in the study using next-generation sequencing of rearranged TRB and TRG CDR3 regions. The study set out to describe the TR repertoires of small intestinal T cells in active coeliac disease, refractory type I coeliac disease, and coeliac disease treated with a gluten-free diet. A total of approximately 30 patients took part in the full study: about 22 had serologically confirmed coeliac disease and 8 were controls with non-small intestinal disorders. Because high-resolution HLA typing was not available, biased TRBV7-2 usage was queried as a proof of principle.

The sample holds a few counts of this clone. The specificity of this receptor is unknown. Per-base quality was not reported, and no clone a single base away is much larger than it. Here is what the overall study found, with its caveats: In the authors' view, the approach was unsuitable for unbiased detection of gliadin-specific T cells, since gliadin-specific T cells are scarce and rarely shared between patients. Compared with controls, active coeliac intraepithelial and lamina propria samples had TRB and TRG repertoires of lower clonality, which suggests that diverse T cells were recruited. The separation of intraepithelial from lamina propria cells did not yield high-purity fractions, so cross-contamination between compartments was possible. TRB repertoires were found to be largely private, with most amino acid sequences unique to one sample, and no significant difference in V-gene usage was found between disease groups.

Aliquots of some 490,000 cells were frozen in DMSO/FBS in liquid nitrogen, and one aliquot per fraction was used for sequencing. Every one of the 30 patients in the study had endoscopy and a small intestinal biopsy. To release intraepithelial cells, biopsies were stirred for one hour at 37 degrees C in RPMI with EGTA, MgCl2 and 1% FBS. The Qiagen DNeasy blood extraction kit was used to extract genomic DNA from the frozen unsorted cell fractions. Sequences MNHEY (CDR1) and SVGAGI (CDR2) are obtained from the germline V gene. V and J are truncated by 5 bases and 4 bases respectively, leaving an intervening sequence of 17 bases. The CDR3 measures 15 amino acids from cysteine to phenylalanine. Only the CDR3 DNA is retained, 45 bases long and in frame from the first base. Library creation used the immunoSEQ multiplex PCR assay. The TR loci underwent multiplexed PCR amplification, with J gene segments targeted by reverse primers and V gene segments targeted by forward primers. Amplified CDR3 regions were sequenced on the Illumina HiSeq System. The authors' analysis ran thus. Closely related reads were merged with a nearest-neighbour algorithm so that PCR and sequencing errors were removed and data were collapsed into unique sequences. Repertoires were summarised by clonality and by T cell density, defined as TR molecules per amount of genomic DNA input. Public TRs were defined as CDR3 amino acid sequences in at least 80% of unsorted samples, then tested for differential abundance between coeliac and control samples. Disease-group differences in clonality and density were tested with Kruskal-Wallis tests followed by Dunn post-tests. Here the immuneACCESS table is served through TCRdb, limited to in-frame sequences with V and J called. Missing clones are a known gap in these copies; in checked studies unresolved V genes cover under half, and the rest lacks a known reason. From that table come the V and J calls and clone size; the DNA was used to work out D and trimming. A total of about 5,300 clones appear in this sample, 50% to 70% of them only once. The ten top clones hold about 6% of the sample.

The TCR originated in a woman in her twenties or thirties with active celiac disease. The sequenced material came from intraepithelial lymphocytes from the gut. The cell subset or site label corresponds to: intraepithelial cell (IEC) fraction of small intestinal biopsy. The chain joins TRBV6-5 to TRBJ1-2; the best D guess is TRBD1, with 5 bases matching. Here the CDR3 is given as CASSGIPQEPYGYTF. The nucleotide sequence is TGTGCCAGCAGTGGAATTCCACAGGAACCCTATGGCTACACCTTC.